This T cell receptor beta chain appears in the sequencing data of a study of blood T cell repertoires in COVID-19. TCRdb keeps only in-frame clones here, not all; method: immunoSEQ multiplex PCR. The sample holds 30,000 to 50,000 clones; 80% are singletons and the top ten take about 40%. The CDR3 contains 14 residues. With 0 bases removed from V and 6 bases from J, the gap between germline ends came to 12 bases. The sample comprised peripheral blood. The chain is built from TRBV5-3 and TRBJ1-1; tentatively, D is TRBD1 (5 bases). TRBV5-3 is sorted into the ORF group, with uncertain function. This clonotype was sampled from an elderly man with active or convalescent COVID-19. CDR3 residues: CARSLGGRGPEAFF. CDR3 bases: TGTGCCAGAAGCTTGGGAGGGAGGGGACCTGAAGCTTTCTTT.